The 32 T cell receptor beta chains presented below share a single source sample, sequenced in a study of blood T cell repertoires in COVID-19. The method was immunoSEQ multiplex PCR; TCRdb's version includes in-frame clones alone and lacks a portion of them. The sample records around 250,000 clones, 70% to 90% being singletons. The sequenced sample was peripheral blood. These receptors all stem from a man in his 60s with acute or convalescent COVID-19.

This sequence joins TRBV27 and TRBJ2-1, with a tentative D call TRBD2 (6 bases). V was pared by 1 base and J by 5 bases, with 15 bases between. The CDR3 is 16 amino acids. The germline V gene has CDR1 MNHEY and CDR2 SMNVEV (reference sequence). Here the CDR3 DNA reads TGTGCCAGCAGTTTATGGACGGGAGTAGGGCACAATGAGCAGTTCTTC. Protein: CASSLWTGVGHNEQFF.

The V gene is TRBV7-9, the J gene TRBJ1-2; 7 bases map to TRBD1. CDR1 is SEHNR, CDR2 FQNEAQ, per germline (reference sequence). J gave up 0 bases and V 5 bases, and 9 bases lay outside the gene matches. The CDR3 contains 16 residues. CDR3 loop: CASSTWDSGPNYGYTF. The CDR3 region has the DNA TGTGCCAGCAGCACTTGGGACAGCGGACCTAACTATGGCTACACCTTC.

The rearrangement links TRBV3-1 (or the pseudogene TRBV3-2) to TRBJ1-1; D possibly corresponds to TRBD1 (5 bases). Germline-derived CDR1 and CDR2 are LGHDT and YNNKEL (reference sequence). This CDR3 contains 17 residues. Trimming pared 2 bases from V and 5 bases from J, leaving 21 bases between. CDR3 in amino acids: CASSQMGGGVLRTEAFF. CDR3 DNA: TGTGCCAGCAGCCAAATGGGGGGAGGGGTTTTGAGGACTGAAGCTTTCTTT.

CDR3 in DNA: TGTGCCATCACTGGGACTAGCATGGACAATGAGCAGTTCTTC. It is translated as CAITGTSMDNEQFF. The chain carries TRBV10-3 and TRBJ2-1; 9 positions match TRBD2. Germline CDR1 reads ENHRY; CDR2 reads SYGVKD. The ends lost 7 bases at V and 5 bases at J; junction bases unmatched: 6. The CDR3 length is 14 residues.

This clone was detected only a few times. The chain has TRBV27 and TRBJ1-2, with 7 bases fitting TRBD1. CDR3 size: 14 residues. Per the germline V gene, CDR1 is MNHEY and CDR2 is SMNVEV (reference sequence). V gave up 5 bases and J gave up 10 bases; unmatched junction bases: 13. The CDR3 loop reads CASSLGGRSYLYTF. The CDR3 bases are TGTGCCAGCAGTCTAGGGGGCAGGTCATATCTCTACACCTTC.

The chain couples TRBV7-8 to TRBJ1-4, with D possibly being TRBD1 (6 bases). V was trimmed by 1 base and J by 2 bases, leaving 14 bases between them. The CDR3 contains 17 residues. Germline CDR1 and CDR2: SGHVS and FQNEAQ. CDR3 sequence reads: CASSLGQGLTTNEKLFF. CDR3 coding DNA: TGTGCCAGCAGCTTAGGTCAGGGGTTGACGACTAATGAAAAACTGTTTTTT.

The genes are TRBV7-8 and TRBJ2-7; no reliable D call. There are 11 residues in the CDR3. The germline V and J ends were trimmed by 4 bases and 5 bases, with 6 bases remaining between them. Germline V CDR1 and CDR2: SGHVS, FQNEAQ. Here the CDR3 reads CASSSFDEQYF. The CDR3 DNA reads TGTGCCAGCAGCTCGTTCGACGAGCAGTACTTC.

The chain couples TRBV5-1 to TRBJ1-1; tentative D call: TRBD1 (6 bases). The V gene's germline CDR1 is SGHRS and CDR2 YFSETQ. V lost 0 bases, J lost 1 base, and 10 bases lay in between. The CDR3 is 15 residues long. DNA for the CDR3: TGCGCCAGCAGCTTGGTGCAGGGGACGAACACTGAAGCTTTCTTT. Protein: CASSLVQGTNTEAFF.

This sequence joins TRBV10-3 and TRBJ1-5; tentative D call: TRBD1 (6 bases). V dropped 3 bases and J dropped 4 bases, with 13 bases sitting between them. CDR1 and CDR2 from the germline V gene are ENHRY and SYGVKD. The CDR3 is 15 amino acids. For the CDR3, the DNA is TGTGCCATCAGTGAAACCAGGGGCAGGAATCAGCCCCAGCATTTT. Translating it yields CAISETRGRNQPQHF.

V and J are TRBV30 and TRBJ1-1, with 8 positions matching TRBD1. With V trimmed by 4 bases and J by 4 bases, 17 bases remained unmatched. The CDR3 runs 17 residues. Germline CDR1 and CDR2: GTSNPN and SVGIG (reference sequence). The CDR3 bases are TGTGCCTGGATTGGGGCAGGGGGCTATTTCGGAAGCACTGAAGCTTTCTTT. Amino acid sequence: CAWIGAGGYFGSTEAFF.

CDR3 sequence: CASSYSLARDNEQFF. CDR3 DNA: TGTGCCAGCAGTTACTCTCTAGCGAGAGACAATGAGCAGTTCTTC. The chain uses TRBV6-5 and TRBJ2-1, with D possibly being TRBD2 (6 bases). Germline V CDR1 and CDR2: MNHEY, SVGAGI. The CDR3 is made up of 15 amino acids. Trimming removed 0 bases at V and 5 bases at J, with 11 bases between.

This clone was seen once. The chain carries TRBV3-1 (or the pseudogene TRBV3-2) and TRBJ1-1; a weak D match, TRBD1 (5 bases). Deletions cut 4 bases from V and 4 bases from J, with 19 bases between. Per germline, CDR1 LGHDT and CDR2 YNNKEL (reference sequence). The CDR3 contains 16 residues. As DNA, the CDR3 is TGTGCCAGCAGCCGTGGGACTGGGAGCTTGGGCACTGAAGCTTTCTTT. Translated: CASSRGTGSLGTEAFF.

The rearrangement joins TRBV7-9 to TRBJ1-2; D is uncertain. The CDR3 sequence is 13 residues long. CDR1 SEHNR and CDR2 FQNEAQ come from the germline V gene (reference sequence). V was trimmed by 1 base and J by 7 bases, leaving 10 bases between them. The CDR3 nucleotides read TGTGCCAGCAGCTTAGAGCCTACTGGTGGCTACACCTTC. Amino acids: CASSLEPTGGYTF. The whole variable domain, remainder taken from reference TRBV7-9 and TRBJ1-2, is DTGVSQNPRHKITKRGQNVTFRCDPISEHNRLYWYRQTLGQGPEFLTYFQNEAQLEKSRLLSDRFSAERPKGSFSTLEIQRTEQGDSAMYLCASSLEPTGGYTFGSGTRLTVV.

This chain connects TRBV4-1 to TRBJ2-7; 11 nucleotides agree with TRBD2. CDR3 size: 15 residues. Trimming at V came to 3 bases and at J to 3 bases, leaving 4 bases not matched to a gene. Germline lookup yields CDR1 MGHRA and CDR2 YSYEKL. The CDR3 bases are TGCGCCAGCAGCCAGGGGACTAGCGGCCTCTACGAGCAGTACTTC. It specifies CASSQGTSGLYEQYF.

This clone is a singleton in its sample. The chain combines TRBV25-1 with TRBJ2-3, with D tentatively TRBD2 (6 bases). The CDR3 extends over 15 amino acids. The ends were cut back, 3 bases at V and 2 bases at J, with 12 bases in the middle. Per the germline V gene, CDR1 is MGHDK and CDR2 is SYGVNS. In DNA form, the CDR3 reads TGTGCCAGCAGTGATAGCGGAGATTTCACAGATACGCAGTATTTT. Protein sequence: CASSDSGDFTDTQYF.

This chain links TRBV6-5 with TRBJ2-7; TRBD2 might be the D (6 bases). The CDR3 is 15 residues long. V lost 0 bases, J lost 6 bases, and 15 bases lay in between. CDR1 is MNHEY and CDR2 is SVGAGI in the germline V gene. DNA of the CDR3: TGTGCCAGCAGTTACTCCGGGGGTGTTCTAACCGAGCAGTACTTC. Translation: CASSYSGGVLTEQYF.

The chain carries TRBV4-1 and TRBJ2-7; 8 bases are a match to TRBD2. V dropped 0 bases and J dropped 2; count of bases not matched to a gene: 3. This CDR3 contains 15 residues. Per germline, CDR1 MGHRA and CDR2 YSYEKL. In DNA, the CDR3 is TGCGCCAGCAGCCAAGAAAATAGCGGGACCTACGAGCAGTACTTC. Residues: CASSQENSGTYEQYF.

The chain links TRBV15 to TRBJ2-7, with 9 bases fitting TRBD1. The junction had 9 bases not matched to a gene; V was cut back by 3 bases and J by 6 bases. The germline V gene has CDR1 LNHNV and CDR2 YYDKDF (reference sequence). The CDR3 extends over 15 amino acids. The CDR3 sequence: CATSRGTGIRGEQYF. The CDR3 region has the DNA TGTGCCACCAGCAGGGGGACAGGGATTAGAGGCGAGCAGTACTTC.

The chain employs TRBV16 and TRBJ2-7, with D possibly TRBD1 on 6 matching bases. Germline V lookup: CDR1 KGHSY, CDR2 FQNENV. There are 13 residues in the CDR3. Trimming left V 2 bases short and J 6 bases short, with 11 bases between. In DNA form, the CDR3 reads TGTGCCAGCAGCCAACGGACAGTCGGCGAGCAGTACTTC. It yields the protein CASSQRTVGEQYF.

The chain employs TRBV30 and TRBJ2-6; 7 nucleotides line up with TRBD2. The junction had 3 bases not matched to a gene; V was cut back by 3 bases and J by 1 base. The germline CDR1 and CDR2 sequences are GTSNPN and SVGIG (reference sequence). The CDR3 has 15 residues. The CDR3 nucleotides are TGTGCCTGGAGCGAGGGAGGGTCTGGGGCCAACGTCCTGACTTTC. This sequence encodes CAWSEGGSGANVLTF.

The rearrangement links TRBV7-2 to TRBJ2-7; 9 nucleotides match TRBD1. The CDR3 consists of 15 residues. V lost 5 bases, J lost 6 bases, and 11 bases stayed unmatched. Germline lookup yields CDR1 SGHTA and CDR2 FQGNSA. CDR3 loop: CASSPVSGQGTEQYF. The CDR3 coding sequence is TGTGCCAGCAGCCCGGTCTCGGGACAGGGTACCGAGCAGTACTTC.

This clone appeared a few times. This chain uses TRBV12-3 or TRBV12-4 with TRBJ1-5, with 7 bases lining up with TRBD1. The CDR3 totals 13 residues. V was pared by 6 bases and J by 5 bases, with 4 bases of the junction left unmatched. The CDR3 DNA follows: TGTGCCAGCAGGAGGGGGCATGATCAGCCCCAGCATTTT. Translated: CASRRGHDQPQHF.

The chain employs TRBV7-9 and TRBJ2-3; possible D gene TRBD2, 5 bases. There are 14 residues in the CDR3. The V end lost 0 bases, the J end lost 5 bases, and 9 bases lay between the germline ends. Germline CDR1 and CDR2: SEHNR and FQNEAQ (reference sequence). CDR3 nucleotide sequence: TGTGCCAGCAGCTTAGCAGCGGTGCTAGATACGCAGTATTTT. It is translated as CASSLAAVLDTQYF.

The chain employs TRBV2 and TRBJ2-7; TRBD2 aligns across 7 bases. Trimming at V came to 6 bases and at J to 0 bases, leaving 11 bases not matched to a gene. The CDR3 covers 16 residues. The germline gives CDR1 SNHLY, CDR2 FYNNEI. CDR3 DNA sequence: TGTGCCAGCAGCCCCAACACCCTAGCGGCCTCCTACGAGCAGTACTTC. Translating it yields CASSPNTLAASYEQYF.

The rearrangement joins TRBV27 to TRBJ2-7; 8 nucleotides align to TRBD1. The CDR3 loop spans 15 amino acids. The trim removed 1 base at V and 7 bases at J, leaving 9 bases unmatched. Germline V gene lookup returns CDR1 MNHEY and CDR2 SMNVEV (reference sequence). The CDR3: CASSLWGRGLGEQYF. CDR3 nucleotide sequence: TGTGCCAGCAGTTTATGGGGCAGGGGGCTAGGGGAGCAGTACTTC.

The genes are TRBV6-5 and TRBJ2-7; TRBD2 is a possible D gene (5 bases). The CDR3 covers 13 residues. Trimming left V 2 bases short and J 4 bases short, with 9 bases between. CDR1 and CDR2 from the germline V gene are MNHEY and SVGAGI. The CDR3 region has the DNA TGTGCCAGCAGTTACGAGCGGCATTACGAGCAGTACTTC. Protein sequence: CASSYERHYEQYF.

V gene TRBV7-3 combines with J gene TRBJ2-1; D remains unclear. The CDR3 runs to 15 residues. V lost 2 bases, J lost 2 bases, and 10 bases lay in between. Germline CDR1 reads SGHTA; CDR2 reads FQGTGA. The CDR3 sequence: CASSLENGAYNEQFF. The CDR3 DNA reads TGTGCCAGCAGCTTAGAGAACGGAGCCTACAATGAGCAGTTCTTC.

On this clone itself: Other DNA variants within this sample encode the same CDR3. The chain carries TRBV12-3 or TRBV12-4 and TRBJ2-6; D ambiguous. The CDR3 is 13 residues long. The ends were cut back, 6 bases at V and 4 bases at J, with 7 bases in the middle. Here the CDR3 reads CASSPTGANVLTF. DNA for the CDR3: TGTGCCAGCAGCCCTACCGGGGCCAACGTCCTGACTTTC.

The chain carries TRBV4-2 and TRBJ1-2, with 7 nucleotides matching TRBD1. The J segment lost 7 bases and the V segment lost 3 bases, leaving 8 bases of the junction unmatched. The V gene's germline CDR1 is LGHNA and CDR2 YNFKEQ. This CDR3 comprises 14 residues. The CDR3 DNA reads as TGTGCCAGCAGCCAGCCTGACAGGGCGGGTGGCTACACCTTC. Its protein is CASSQPDRAGGYTF.

The rearrangement uses TRBV11-3 and TRBJ2-5, with a tentative D call TRBD2 (5 bases). This CDR3 region has 14 residues. Germline loops: CDR1 SGHNT, CDR2 YENEEA. V lost 1 base to trimming and J lost 3 bases, with 9 bases between them. CDR3 in DNA: TGTGCCAGCAGCTTAGGTCGGGGAAAAGAGACCCAGTACTTC. Protein: CASSLGRGKETQYF.

This clone was counted between two and nine times. The chain links TRBV28 to TRBJ1-2; TRBD1 might be the D (6 bases). The CDR3 totals 17 residues. Trimming cost V 2 bases and J 4 bases, with 20 bases left between them. Germline CDR1 reads MDHEN; CDR2 reads SYDVKM. The CDR3 bases are TGTGCCAGCAGTTTAGTAGGCAGGGGAGAAGTTGGCTATGGCTACACCTTC. It is translated as CASSLVGRGEVGYGYTF.

The genes are TRBV5-8 and TRBJ2-1; 13 positions match TRBD2. Germline V gene sequence: CDR1 SGHTS, CDR2 YDEGEE. Losses at the gene ends were 4 bases for V and 4 bases for J; bases not matched to a gene: 2. This CDR3 spans 15 amino acids. CDR3 residues: CASSVTSGRYNEQFF. The CDR3 DNA reads as TGTGCCAGCAGCGTGACTAGCGGGAGGTACAATGAGCAGTTCTTC.